Following are 21 T cell receptor beta chains from one sample sequenced in a study of T cells in Graves' hyperthyroidism and ophthalmopathy. There were TCR beta CDR3 regions amplified from RNA transcripts. In the first-round RT-PCR of the TCR CDR3, the HTBI primer set was used. MiXCR, run by TCRdb on the multiplex PCR reads, gives a single entry per CDR3 protein. The sample lists hundreds of thousands of distinct CDR3 sequences, about a sixth occurring once. The material sequenced was blood. The source of these receptors is a woman in her thirties or forties with Graves' ophthalmopathy.

In its sample, this clonotype was seen many times. The V gene is TRBV2, the J gene TRBJ2-1; 7 bases match TRBD1. Trimming took 6 bases from V and 0 from J; bases not matched to a gene: 5. CDR3 size: 15 residues. The germline V gene has CDR1 SNHLY and CDR2 FYNNEI. The CDR3 region has the DNA TGTGCCAGCAGGGGACAGATGGGCTCCTACAATGAGCAGTTCTTC. Translation: CASRGQMGSYNEQFF.

Only a few counts were recorded for this clonotype. The chain uses TRBV12-5 and TRBJ2-1, with a possible D match to TRBD1 (5 bases). The CDR3 is 13 amino acids. Germline V gene sequence: CDR1 LGHNT, CDR2 FRNRAP. V gave up 5 bases and J gave up 5 bases, with 10 bases separating them. The DNA for the CDR3 is TGTGCTAGTGGTCCCCCACAGGACAATGAGCAGTTCTTC. Residues: CASGPPQDNEQFF. Combining the CDR3 with reference TRBV12-5 and TRBJ2-1 gives the whole variable domain DARVTQTPRHKVTEMGQEVTMRCQPILGHNTVFWYRQTMMQGLELLAYFRNRAPLDDSGMPKDRFSAEMPDATLATLKIQPSEPRDSAVYFCASGPPQDNEQFFGPGTRLTVL.

The V and J genes are TRBV12-3 or TRBV12-4 and TRBJ2-2; D is unresolved. Trimming shortened V by 2 bases and J by 0 bases, and 7 bases separated the two germline ends. The CDR3 is 15 amino acids. The CDR3 reads CASSLTATNTGELFF. The CDR3 DNA reads as TGTGCCAGCAGTTTAACAGCTACGAACACCGGGGAGCTGTTTTTT.

This clonotype was seen at least ten times. The chain has TRBV20-1 and TRBJ2-7; TRBD1 matches 7 bases. V dropped 6 bases and J dropped 0; count of bases not matched to a gene: 8. Germline lookup yields CDR1 DFQATT and CDR2 SNEGSKA (reference sequence). The CDR3 contains 14 residues. Written as DNA, the CDR3 is TGCAGTGCACCATCGGGACAGATCTCCTACGAGCAGTACTTC. Translation gives CSAPSGQISYEQYF.

This clonotype has a count of ten or more. The chain links TRBV2 to TRBJ2-4; the match to TRBD1 covers 9 bases. From germline, CDR1 is SNHLY and CDR2 FYNNEI. The CDR3 loop spans 16 amino acids. The junction had 14 bases not matched to a gene; V was cut back by 6 bases and J by 8 bases. The CDR3 reads CASRTRRGTGKDIQYF. CDR3 in DNA: TGTGCCAGCAGGACCCGACGGGGGACAGGGAAGGACATTCAGTACTTC.

There are many counts of this clonotype. The chain joins TRBV2 to TRBJ1-5; D is possibly TRBD1 (5 bases). The CDR3 spans 16 residues. Germline CDR1 SNHLY, CDR2 FYNNEI. V shed 3 bases and J shed 3 bases, with 15 bases lying between them. CDR3 DNA sequence: TGTGCCAGCAGTGAGGACGGGGCAGCCAACAATCAGCCCCAGCATTTT. This gives the protein CASSEDGAANNQPQHF.

This clonotype was recorded a few times. A read error may explain this, as a much larger clone is one base away. The chain uses TRBV18 and TRBJ1-2, with D unclear. The germline gives CDR1 KGHSH, CDR2 LQKENI. This CDR3 has 14 amino acids. The CDR3 is CASSPIASNYGHTF. The CDR3 DNA follows: TGTGCCAGCTCACCAATAGCCTCTAACTATGGCCACACCTTC.

This clonotype was counted many times. V and J are TRBV6-1 and TRBJ2-2; no firm D call. The germline gives CDR1 MNHNS, CDR2 SASEGT. This CDR3 is built from 14 residues. Deletions cut 7 bases from V and 1 base from J, with 10 bases between. This CDR3 reads CASIARQNTGELFF. CDR3 DNA sequence: TGTGCCAGCATCGCGAGACAGAACACCGGGGAGCTGTTTTTT.

This clonotype has at least ten counts. J is TRBJ2-1 and V is TRBV7-9; TRBD2 aligns across 7 bases. After removal of 4 bases from V and 7 bases from J, the junction contained 13 bases not matched to a gene. The CDR3 spans 16 residues. The germline V gene encodes CDR1 SEHNR and CDR2 FQNEAQ (reference sequence). CDR3 nucleotides: TGTGCCAGCAGCTCACCTTCCGGGACTACTACGAATGAGCAGTTCTTC. Amino acid sequence: CASSSPSGTTTNEQFF.

This clonotype was seen at least ten times. The chain recombines TRBV20-1 with TRBJ2-5, with D unclear. CDR1 DFQATT and CDR2 SNEGSKA come from the germline V gene (reference sequence). V lost 2 bases and J lost 5, with 18 bases in between. This CDR3 region has 15 residues. In DNA form, the CDR3 reads TGCAGTGCTAGACAACCAGATGGGGTACGTGAGACCCAGTACTTC. Protein: CSARQPDGVRETQYF.

This clonotype was seen a few times. The chain carries TRBV9 and TRBJ1-1; 7 positions agree with TRBD1. Looked up from germline, CDR1 is SGDLS and CDR2 is YYNGEE. The junction had 6 bases not matched to a gene; V was cut back by 2 bases and J by 2 bases. The CDR3 spans 15 residues. CDR3 region: CASSVGGTVNTEAFF. The CDR3 coding sequence is TGTGCCAGCAGCGTTGGTGGGACAGTCAACACTGAAGCTTTCTTT.

This clonotype has only a few counts. The conserved phenylalanine or tryptophan normally closing the CDR3 is absent here, so this likely arose from a read error. The V call is TRBV28, the J call TRBJ1-2; no reliable D call. The CDR3 is made up of 13 amino acids. V gave up 6 bases and J gave up 10 bases, with 18 bases separating them. Per germline, CDR1 MDHEN and CDR2 SYDVKM. The CDR3 is CASRDPLRQSYTL. Written as DNA, the CDR3 is TGTGCCAGCAGAGACCCACTTCGGCAGTCCTACACCCTC.

This clonotype came up many times. The chain is built from TRBV6-2 or TRBV6-3 and TRBJ2-1, with 9 bases that match TRBD2. The CDR3 runs 15 residues. Losses at the gene ends were 4 bases for V and 8 bases for J; bases not matched to a gene: 9. Germline CDR1 MNHEY, CDR2 SVGEGT. The CDR3 nucleotides read TGTGCCAGCAGTTTTGGACTAGCGCTAGGCCATGAGCAGTTCTTC. Protein: CASSFGLALGHEQFF.

This clonotype was recorded many times. The chain uses TRBV11-2 and TRBJ2-5; the D gene is possibly TRBD1 (5 bases). With 3 bases removed from V and 0 bases from J, the gap between germline ends came to 14 bases. The CDR3 loop spans 16 amino acids. In germline, CDR1 is SGHAT, CDR2 FQNNGV. In nucleotides, the CDR3 is TGTGCCAGCAGCTTTTTAGGGGCCACAAACCAAGAGACCCAGTACTTC. Its translation is CASSFLGATNQETQYF.

The chain employs TRBV13 and TRBJ2-7; D is perhaps TRBD2 (6 bases). The V end lost 4 bases, the J end lost 3 bases, and 10 bases lay between the germline ends. This CDR3 comprises 13 residues. CDR1 is PRHDT, CDR2 FYEKMQ, per germline (reference sequence). CDR3 sequence reads: CASSWGVDYEQYF. As DNA, the CDR3 is TGTGCCAGCAGCTGGGGGGTGGACTACGAGCAGTACTTC.

This clonotype has only a few counts. The rearrangement uses TRBV30 and TRBJ1-6; D perhaps matches TRBD1 (6 bases). This CDR3 has 13 residues. Trimming pared 5 bases from V and 6 bases from J, leaving 11 bases between. Germline CDR1 GTSNPN, CDR2 SVGIG (reference sequence). CDR3 loop: CAWGQSFNSPLHF. CDR3 DNA: TGTGCCTGGGGACAGTCGTTTAATTCACCCCTCCACTTT.

A note on this clonotype: This could be a read error, since a much larger clone is one nucleotide away. The rearrangement joins TRBV5-4 to TRBJ2-7; D gene unclear. TRBJ2-1 matches the DNA end more closely, so the J call is doubtful. Looked up from germline, CDR1 is SGHNT and CDR2 is YYREEE (reference sequence). The CDR3 has 15 amino acids. CDR3 region: CASSPGGDRSYEQFF. DNA of the CDR3: TGTGCCAGCAGCCCCGGTGGGGATAGATCCTACGAGCAGTTCTTC.

This clonotype was picked up many times. The chain is built from TRBV11-1 and TRBJ2-1, with 7 bases fitting TRBD2. CDR3 length: 23 residues. Germline V CDR1 and CDR2: SGHAT, FQDESV (reference sequence). V was clipped by 4 bases and J by 0 bases; unmatched bases: 27. In nucleotides, the CDR3 is TGTGCCAGCAGCTCCTCTAAGCGGCTAGCGGCTCCTCAGATAAAGAGCTCCTACAATGAGCAGTTCTTC. Translated: CASSSSKRLAAPQIKSSYNEQFF.

This clonotype has more than one count but fewer than ten. This chain links TRBV5-5 with TRBJ1-4; D unresolved. Germline CDR1 is SGHKS and CDR2 is YYEKEE (reference sequence). This CDR3 has 15 residues. Trimming removed 6 bases at V and 0 bases at J, with 12 bases between. CDR3 sequence: CASTQLGTTNEKLFF. The CDR3 nucleotides are TGTGCCAGCACCCAGCTTGGTACAACTAATGAAAAACTGTTTTTT.

This clonotype was picked up a small number of times. The V gene is TRBV6-2 or TRBV6-3, the J gene TRBJ2-6; 9 bases match TRBD1. Unmatched junction bases numbered 11, after V lost 5 bases and J lost 3 bases. Per the germline V gene, CDR1 is MNHEY and CDR2 is SVGEGT. CDR3 length: 18 amino acids. The CDR3 loop is CASSVRDRESGGANVLTF. Here the CDR3 DNA reads TGTGCCAGCAGTGTCCGGGACAGGGAGTCGGGTGGGGCCAACGTCCTGACTTTC.

At least ten counts were recorded for this clonotype. This rearrangement joins TRBV6-5 to TRBJ2-2, with D tentatively TRBD1 or TRBD2 (5 bases each). The CDR3 runs 15 residues. V was shortened by 2 bases and J by 6 bases, with 13 bases between the two germline ends. The germline CDR1 and CDR2 sequences are MNHEY and SVGAGI. The CDR3 is CASSYEGFSAGELFF. The CDR3 bases are TGTGCCAGCAGTTACGAGGGGTTTAGCGCCGGGGAGCTGTTTTTT.